The 17 T cell receptor beta chains in this list originate from one sample, sequenced in a study of blood T cell repertoires in COVID-19. Using immunoSEQ multiplex PCR, the repertoire was profiled, and TCRdb retains in-frame clones only, with some absent. This table has about 180,000 clones, about nine tenths appearing once. The sequenced sample consisted of peripheral blood. The receptors originated from a man between 65 and 80 years old with active or convalescent COVID-19.

This chain connects TRBV10-3 to TRBJ2-3, with TRBD1 matching over 8 bases. The germline CDR1 and CDR2 sequences are ENHRY and SYGVKD. V lost 2 bases and J lost 10; bases outside the gene matches: 8. This CDR3 is built from 14 residues. This CDR3 reads CAISERIGQGPQYF. For the CDR3, the DNA is TGTGCCATCAGTGAGCGCATAGGACAGGGACCGCAGTATTTT.

This sequence joins TRBV28 and TRBJ1-1; D gene ambiguous. CDR1 is MDHEN and CDR2 is SYDVKM in the germline V gene. This CDR3 comprises 14 residues. Trimming removed 2 bases from V and 7 bases from J, with 14 bases in between. The CDR3 protein is CASSLDPTSLEAFF. CDR3 nucleotide sequence: TGTGCCAGCAGTTTAGATCCAACCAGTCTTGAAGCTTTCTTT.

This clone was recorded only once. V gene TRBV30 combines with J gene TRBJ2-2, with a tentative D call TRBD2 (7 bases). Trimming removed 3 bases from V and 4 bases from J, with 15 bases in between. This CDR3 is 15 amino acids long. Germline V gene data show CDR1 as GTSNPN and CDR2 as SVGIG (reference sequence). CDR3 region: CAWSPRGRITGELFF. CDR3 DNA sequence: TGTGCCTGGAGCCCGCGGGGGCGGATCACCGGGGAGCTGTTTTTT.

The table lists this clone with a count of one. This rearrangement joins TRBV24-1 to TRBJ2-1, with 14 bases matching TRBD2. The CDR3 has 17 amino acids. Germline V gene data show CDR1 as KGHDR and CDR2 as SFDVKD. Trimming took 3 bases from V and 9 from J; bases not matched to a gene: 9. CDR3 in DNA: TGTGCCACCAGTGATCCCGGGACTAGCGGGAGAGGGATTGAGCAGTTCTTC. It yields the protein CATSDPGTSGRGIEQFF.

The chain is built from TRBV29-1 and TRBJ2-1; 7 bases align to TRBD2. CDR1 is SQVTM and CDR2 is ANQGSEA in the germline V gene. The CDR3 is made up of 15 amino acids. J was trimmed by 5 bases and V by 4 bases; bases with no gene match: 11. This chain's CDR3 is CSVVGVAGPNNEQFF. As DNA, the CDR3 is TGCAGCGTTGTTGGAGTAGCGGGCCCGAACAATGAGCAGTTCTTC.

The chain combines TRBV30 with TRBJ2-1, with TRBD2 matching 9 bases. Germline assignment: CDR1 GTSNPN and CDR2 SVGIG (reference sequence). The trim removed 2 bases at V and 5 bases at J, leaving 4 bases unmatched. This CDR3 region has 14 residues. CDR3 amino acids: CAWSIASGNNEQFF. The CDR3 DNA reads TGTGCCTGGAGTATTGCTAGCGGGAACAATGAGCAGTTCTTC.

The chain links TRBV7-7 to TRBJ2-5, with D possibly being TRBD1 (5 bases). In germline, CDR1 is SSHAT, CDR2 FNYEAQ (reference sequence). This CDR3 has 13 amino acids. The CDR3 loop reads CATREMNQETQYF. CDR3 nucleotide sequence: TGTGCTACCAGGGAAATGAACCAAGAGACCCAGTACTTC.

The chain recombines TRBV9 with TRBJ1-4, with 8 bases aligning to TRBD1. With 4 bases clipped from V and 2 bases from J, the junction kept 7 bases outside the gene matches. In germline, CDR1 is SGDLS, CDR2 YYNGEE. The CDR3 totals 16 residues. The CDR3 reads CASSPRDRPTNEKLFF. CDR3 nucleotide sequence: TGTGCCAGCAGCCCCCGGGACAGGCCTACTAATGAAAAACTGTTTTTT.

The chain employs TRBV5-8 and TRBJ2-5; no definite D call. Deletions cut 2 bases from V and 5 bases from J, with 10 bases between. The germline V gene encodes CDR1 SGHTS and CDR2 YDEGEE. There are 13 residues in the CDR3. The CDR3 sequence is CASSFEKLETQYF. DNA of the CDR3: TGTGCCAGCAGCTTTGAGAAACTGGAGACCCAGTACTTC.

On this clone itself: Other DNA sequences from this sample encode an identical CDR3 as well. The V call is TRBV19, the J call TRBJ2-7; the match to TRBD1 covers 8 bases. Germline-derived CDR1 and CDR2 are LNHDA and SQIVND (reference sequence). This CDR3 is built from 13 residues. The junction had 3 bases not matched to a gene; V was cut back by 5 bases and J by 3 bases. The CDR3 DNA follows: TGTGCCAGTAGTCGACAGGGGATCTACGAGCAGTACTTC. Its protein is CASSRQGIYEQYF.

V and J are TRBV6-5 and TRBJ2-5; 11 bases align to TRBD2. CDR1 is MNHEY and CDR2 is SVGAGI in the germline V gene. V lost 2 bases and J lost 2; bases outside the gene matches: 1. The CDR3 extends over 15 amino acids. The CDR3 nucleotides are TGTGCCAGCAGTTACCTAGCGGGAGGACAAGAGACCCAGTACTTC. It is translated as CASSYLAGGQETQYF.

The chain joins TRBV15 to TRBJ1-3, with no clear D. V was shortened by 0 bases and J by 2 bases, with 8 bases between the two germline ends. CDR1 and CDR2 (germline): LNHNV, YYDKDF (reference sequence). The CDR3 spans 15 residues. This CDR3 is CATSRDRGAGNTIYF. As DNA, the CDR3 is TGTGCCACCAGCAGAGATAGAGGTGCTGGAAACACCATATATTTT.

The chain has TRBV6-5 and TRBJ1-1, with TRBD1 matching over 8 bases. Germline-derived CDR1 and CDR2 are MNHEY and SVGAGI. The length of the CDR3 is 12 residues. Germline trimming cut 3 bases from V and 11 bases from J; bases unmatched to any gene: 5. CDR3 in amino acids: CASSYSTGAAFF. CDR3 sequence (DNA): TGTGCCAGCAGTTATTCGACAGGGGCCGCTTTCTTT.

There are a few counts of this clone. This chain's CDR3 is CASSLQQQGASYEQYF. The CDR3 DNA reads TGCGCCAGCAGCTTGCAGCAACAGGGGGCTTCCTACGAGCAGTACTTC. The chain couples TRBV5-1 to TRBJ2-7, with TRBD1 matching over 9 bases. The V segment lost 1 base and the J segment 1 base; nucleotides outside the gene matches: 6. The CDR3 runs 16 residues. Germline assignment: CDR1 SGHRS and CDR2 YFSETQ.

V is TRBV2 and J is TRBJ1-5; D call uncertain. Per germline, CDR1 SNHLY and CDR2 FYNNEI. Trimming cost V 3 bases and J 6 bases, with 15 bases left between them. This CDR3 contains 15 residues. CDR3 coding DNA: TGTGCCAGCAGTGAGCTCGCGATGGTCGGTCAGCCCCAGCATTTT. Protein product: CASSELAMVGQPQHF.

The sample holds a few counts of this clone. The V call is TRBV28, the J call TRBJ1-1; D is perhaps TRBD1 (6 bases). The CDR3 is 14 residues long. Trimming took off 7 bases at V and 3 bases at J, with 15 bases between the two ends. Looked up from germline, CDR1 is MDHEN and CDR2 is SYDVKM. This CDR3 is CASIIQGSDTEAFF. CDR3 DNA: TGTGCCAGCATCATACAGGGCTCTGACACTGAAGCTTTCTTT.

This clone was seen a few times. This chain uses TRBV5-1 with TRBJ1-6, with 11 bases lining up with TRBD1. V trimming: 3 bases; J trimming: 7 bases; junction bases outside the gene matches: 3. The CDR3 has 15 residues. Per germline, CDR1 SGHRS and CDR2 YFSETQ. The CDR3: CASSWGQGGNSPLHF. The CDR3 DNA reads TGCGCCAGCAGCTGGGGACAGGGGGGAAATTCACCCCTCCACTTT. The whole variable domain, remainder taken from reference TRBV5-1 and TRBJ1-6, is KAGVTQTPRYLIKTRGQQVTLSCSPISGHRSVSWYQQTPGQGLQFLFEYFSETQRNKGNFPGRFSGRQFSNSRSEMNVSTLELGDSALYLCASSWGQGGNSPLHFGNGTRLTVT.